A selection of T cell receptor beta chains follows, all from one sample in a study of blood T cell repertoires in COVID-19. The method was immunoSEQ multiplex PCR; TCRdb's version includes in-frame clones alone and lacks a portion of them. The table shows some 460,000 clones, with more than 85% occurring only once. The sample comprised peripheral blood. Receptors were obtained from a young woman with acute or convalescent COVID-19. CDR3s include the opening cysteine and the closing phenylalanine or tryptophan. A D gene is named only where the DNA matches it firmly. Clone sizes are given selectively: once, few, many, or a class where the clone is expanded.

TRBD1 | 15 | . | TRBJ2-1 | TRBV7-3 | TGTGCCAGCAGCTTAAGTAGGGACAGGGGGTATGAGCAGTTCTTC | CASSLSRDRGYEQFF
. | 14 | . | TRBJ2-3 | TRBV5-1 | TGCGCCAGCAAAGCGGACCCCAGCACAGATACGCAGTATTTT | CASKADPSTDTQYF
TRBD2 | 16 | . | TRBJ2-1 | TRBV19 | TGTGCCAGTAGTATGCTCGCGGGGGGGCCGCACAATGAGCAGTTCTTC | CASSMLAGGPHNEQFF
TRBD1 | 14 | . | TRBJ1-2 | TRBV7-9 | TGTGCCAGCAGCTCAGGACAGGGAGGAGTCGGCTACACCTTC | CASSSGQGGVGYTF
TRBD1 | 15 | . | TRBJ2-1 | TRBV11-3 | TGTGCCAGCAGCTTAGAGCAGGGGGCTGTCGATGAGCAGTTCTTC | CASSLEQGAVDEQFF
TRBD2 | 14 | . | TRBJ2-3 | TRBV5-1 | TGCGCCAGCGGGTCTAGCGCGGGAGGGGATACGCAGTATTTT | CASGSSAGGDTQYF
TRBD1 | 16 | . | TRBJ2-1 | TRBV7-3 | TGTGCCAGCAGCTCCACGGGGACAGGCACCTACAATGAGCAGTTCTTC | CASSSTGTGTYNEQFF
. | 17 | . | TRBJ1-6 | TRBV4-2 | TGTGCCAGCAGCCAAGCCATTAGAGGCTCGGATAATTCACCCCTCCACTTT | CASSQAIRGSDNSPLHF
. | 14 | . | TRBJ2-1 | TRBV19 | TGTGCCAGTAGAGGGCAGGGCGCCTACAATGAGCAGTTCTTC | CASRGQGAYNEQFF
. | 15 | . | TRBJ2-1 | TRBV5-1 | TGCGCCAGCAGCTTGGAAGGGACTGCCTACAATGAGCAGTTCTTC | CASSLEGTAYNEQFF
. | 13 | . | TRBJ2-7 | TRBV7-6 | TGTGCCAGCAGCTTAGGCCAGGTCTACGAGCAGTACTTC | CASSLGQVYEQYF
. | 13 | . | TRBJ1-1 | TRBV6-1 | TGTGCCAGCAAAGTACAGGGTCACACTGAAGCTTTCTTT | CASKVQGHTEAFF
TRBD2 | 14 | . | TRBJ2-3 | TRBV2 | TGTGCCAGCGGAGGACTAGCGGGGGGTGATACGCAGTATTTT | CASGGLAGGDTQYF
TRBD2 | 12 | . | TRBJ2-7 | TRBV27 | TGTGCCAGCAGAACCGGGACTAGCGCTAACCACTTC | CASRTGTSANHF
. | 10 | . | TRBJ2-5 | TRBV20-1 | TGCAGTGCTAGCGAAGAGACCCAGTACTTC | CSASEETQYF
TRBD2 | 15 | few | TRBJ2-5 | TRBV19 | TGTGCCAGTAAGGCTAGCGGGGGGGCCCAAGAGACCCAGTACTTC | CASKASGGAQETQYF
. | 12 | many | TRBJ2-7 | TRBV7-2 | TGTGCCAGCAGCTCCCTCAGGTGGGAGCAGTACTTC | CASSSLRWEQYF
. | 16 | . | TRBJ1-2 | TRBV20-1 | TGCAGTGCTAGTCCCCTTGGCAGGCTTACACTCCGAGACTACACCTTC | CSASPLGRLTLRDYTF
TRBD1 | 15 | . | TRBJ2-3 | TRBV6-1 | TGTGCCAGCAGGGTCGGGACAGGGGGCACAGATACGCAGTATTTT | CASRVGTGGTDTQYF
. | 13 | . | TRBJ1-4 | TRBV5-4 | TGTGCCAGCAGCCTTGCAACTAATGAAAAACTGTTTTTT | CASSLATNEKLFF
TRBD1 | 15 | . | TRBJ1-1 | TRBV5-5 | TGTGCCAGCAGCTTGGTTCAGGGGGCTGTCACTGAAGCTTTCTTT | CASSLVQGAVTEAFF
TRBD2 | 16 | . | TRBJ2-5 | TRBV27 | TGTGCCAGCAGTTTAGGCAGCGGGGAATACCAAGAGACCCAGTACTTC | CASSLGSGEYQETQYF
TRBD1 | 17 | . | TRBJ1-3 | TRBV4-1 | TGCGCCAGCAGCCAATACCCCAGGGGGCAATCTGGAAACACCATATATTTT | CASSQYPRGQSGNTIYF
. | 14 | . | TRBJ1-1 | TRBV3-1/TRBV3-2 | TGTGCCAGCAGCCAAGAATACGGGGTTACTGAAGCTTTCTTT | CASSQEYGVTEAFF
. | 14 | . | TRBJ2-7 | TRBV11-2 | TGTGCCAGCAGCTTAGTCGGCGGATTTTGGGAGCAGTACTTC | CASSLVGGFWEQYF
TRBD1 | 17 | . | TRBJ1-2 | TRBV5-1 | TGCGCCAGCAGCTTGGCTTATCCGGGACAGGGAAACTATGGCTACACCTTC | CASSLAYPGQGNYGYTF
. | 14 | . | TRBJ2-7 | TRBV6-5 | TGTGCCAGCAGTTACGGGACTCTGGGGCACGAGCAGTACTTC | CASSYGTLGHEQYF
. | 11 | . | TRBJ2-5 | TRBV29-1 | TGCAGCGTTGGGACAGAAGAGACCCAGTACTTC | CSVGTEETQYF
TRBD1 | 15 | . | TRBJ1-4 | TRBV28 | TGTGCCAGCAGTTTGGGCAGGGGGTTGAATGAAAAACTGTTTTTT | CASSLGRGLNEKLFF